This paragraph covers one T cell receptor (beta chain) sequence. Its antigen is currently unknown. This specimen includes other DNA sequences encoding the same CDR3. Produced via immunoSEQ multiplex PCR; TCRdb's table is partial and in-frame only. The sample shows 35,000 to 45,000 clones, 75% to 85% of them seen only once. V was trimmed by 2 bases and J by 6 bases, leaving 11 bases between them. Per germline, CDR1 SEHNR and CDR2 FQNEAQ (reference sequence). The CDR3 spans 14 residues. This specimen belongs to a study of OX40 agonist ivuxolimab in advanced cancers. Study-level points and caveats: Researchers report that CD8+ T cells had, on average, more expanded clones than CD4+.

This specimen was CD4+ or CD8+ T cells sorted from blood, taken in a trial of the OX40 agonist ivuxolimab. This receptor was obtained from an adult with an advanced solid tumor such as melanoma, head and neck, liver or kidney cancer. The V and J genes are TRBV7-9 and TRBJ1-5; a weak D match, TRBD1 (6 bases). The CDR3 nucleotides read TGTGCCAGCAGCTTAAGCGGGGGCGGTCAGCCCCAGCATTTT. It yields the protein CASSLSGGGQPQHF.